This T cell receptor beta chain was sequenced during a study of T cell changes during pregnancy in multiple sclerosis. Only in-frame clones appear in the TCRdb table, and some are missing; sequencing was by immunoSEQ multiplex PCR. The table lists 90,000 to 150,000 clones, 85% to 95% of them singletons, with 6.2% in the top ten. This TCR was sampled from a female donor with multiple sclerosis, enrolled in a pregnancy study. The sample was peripheral blood, taken before pregnancy.

For the CDR3, the DNA is TGTGCCAGCAGCGTAGACACTGGAAACACCATATATTTT. Amino acids: CASSVDTGNTIYF. The rearrangement joins TRBV9 to TRBJ1-3; D uncertain. The germline V gene has CDR1 SGDLS and CDR2 YYNGEE. Trimming left V 0 bases short and J 2 bases short, with 3 bases between. The CDR3 covers 13 residues.